A single count supports the clone carrying this TCR beta chain. The antigen is not known. The length of the CDR3 is 11 residues. The germline gives CDR1 SNHLY, CDR2 FYNNEI. V was pared by 6 bases and J by 7 bases, with 9 bases between. The data were obtained in a study of T cell responses to AZD1222 COVID-19 vaccine. Study observations and caveats: With dominance at 160-218 and 743-854, vaccine-associated CD4 TCRs spanned spike. Females outnumbered males among donors, who were mostly white British; clonal diversity was possibly underestimated. The study sampled repertoires only after the peak T cell response. In the spike-specific TCR repertoire, nearly half reportedly target unmutated variant regions.

The data were produced by immunoSEQ multiplex PCR, yet TCRdb's version contains in-frame clones alone and is incomplete. The repertoire holds some 170,000 clones, with approximately 90% as singletons. The clonotype originates from an adult who received the AZD1222 COVID-19 vaccine. Sequencing was performed on peripheral blood, taken 28 days after the second AZD1222 dose. The V gene is TRBV2, the J gene TRBJ1-1; no definite D call. The CDR3 sequence: CASRGRGEAFF. In nucleotides, the CDR3 is TGTGCCAGCAGGGGTAGAGGTGAAGCTTTCTTT.